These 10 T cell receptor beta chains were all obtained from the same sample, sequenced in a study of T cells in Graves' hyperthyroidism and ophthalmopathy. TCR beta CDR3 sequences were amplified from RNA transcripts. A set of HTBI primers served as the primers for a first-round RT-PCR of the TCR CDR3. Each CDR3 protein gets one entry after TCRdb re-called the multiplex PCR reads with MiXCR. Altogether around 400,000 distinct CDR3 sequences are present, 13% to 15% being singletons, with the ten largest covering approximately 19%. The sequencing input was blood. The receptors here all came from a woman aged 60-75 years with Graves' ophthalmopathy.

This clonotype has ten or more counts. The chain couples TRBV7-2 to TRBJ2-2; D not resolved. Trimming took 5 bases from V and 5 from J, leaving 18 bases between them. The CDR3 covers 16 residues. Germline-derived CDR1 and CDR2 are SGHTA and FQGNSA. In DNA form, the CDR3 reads TGTGCCAGCAGCACGGGCTCCATGACGTCGACCGGGGAGCTGTTTTTT. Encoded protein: CASSTGSMTSTGELFF.

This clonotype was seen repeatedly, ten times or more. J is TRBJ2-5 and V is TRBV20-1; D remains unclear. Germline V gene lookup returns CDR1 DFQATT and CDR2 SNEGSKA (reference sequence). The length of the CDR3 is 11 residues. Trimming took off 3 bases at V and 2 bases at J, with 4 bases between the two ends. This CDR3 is CSASVQETQYF. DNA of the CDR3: TGCAGTGCTAGCGTACAAGAGACCCAGTACTTC.

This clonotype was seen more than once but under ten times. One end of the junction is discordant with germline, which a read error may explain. CDR3 sequence: CATSFQETQYF. The DNA of the CDR3 is TGTGCCACCAGTTTCCAAGAGACCCAGTACTTC. V usage is TRBV2 and J usage is TRBJ2-5, with D hard to call. Germline lookup yields CDR1 SNHLY and CDR2 FYNNEI. The CDR3 has 11 residues.

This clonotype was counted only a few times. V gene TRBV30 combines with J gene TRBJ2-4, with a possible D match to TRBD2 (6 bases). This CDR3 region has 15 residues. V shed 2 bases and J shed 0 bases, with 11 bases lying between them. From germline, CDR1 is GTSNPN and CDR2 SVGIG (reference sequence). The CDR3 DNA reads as TGTGCCTGGAGTAGAGCGGGCCTAGCCAAAAACATTCAGTACTTC. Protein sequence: CAWSRAGLAKNIQYF.

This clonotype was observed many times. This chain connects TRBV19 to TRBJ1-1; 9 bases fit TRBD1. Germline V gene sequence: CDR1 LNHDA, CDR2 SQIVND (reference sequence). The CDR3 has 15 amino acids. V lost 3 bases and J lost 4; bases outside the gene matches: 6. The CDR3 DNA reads TGTGCCAGTAGTATCAGGACAGGGGCGGGCACTGAAGCTTTCTTT. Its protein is CASSIRTGAGTEAFF.

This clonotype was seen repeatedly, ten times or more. The CDR3 loop is CSAMILAGGSGSYNEQFF. In DNA form, the CDR3 reads TGCAGTGCTATGATACTAGCGGGAGGCTCTGGCTCCTACAATGAGCAGTTCTTC. This rearrangement joins TRBV20-1 to TRBJ2-1, with 12 bases aligning to TRBD2. The CDR3 loop spans 18 amino acids. In germline, CDR1 is DFQATT, CDR2 SNEGSKA (reference sequence). The V segment lost 4 bases and the J segment 0 bases; nucleotides outside the gene matches: 10.

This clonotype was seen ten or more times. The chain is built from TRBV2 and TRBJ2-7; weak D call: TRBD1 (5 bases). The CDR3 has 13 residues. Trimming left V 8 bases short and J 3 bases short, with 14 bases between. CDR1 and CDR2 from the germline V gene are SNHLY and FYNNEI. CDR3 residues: CASSQTVLYEQYF. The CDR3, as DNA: TGTGCCAGCTCCCAGACAGTCCTCTACGAGCAGTACTTC. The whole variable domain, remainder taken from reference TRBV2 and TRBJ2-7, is EPEVTQTPSHQVTQMGQEVILRCVPISNHLYFYWYRQILGQKVEFLVSFYNNEISEKSEIFDDQFSVERPDGSNFTLKIRSTKLEDSAMYFCASSQTVLYEQYFGPGTRLTVT.

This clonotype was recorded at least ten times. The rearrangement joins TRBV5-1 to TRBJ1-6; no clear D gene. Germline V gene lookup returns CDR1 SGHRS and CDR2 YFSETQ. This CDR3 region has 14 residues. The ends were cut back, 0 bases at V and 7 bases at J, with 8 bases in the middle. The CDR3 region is CASSLATMNSPLHF. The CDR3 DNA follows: TGCGCCAGCAGCTTGGCGACAATGAATTCACCCCTCCACTTT.

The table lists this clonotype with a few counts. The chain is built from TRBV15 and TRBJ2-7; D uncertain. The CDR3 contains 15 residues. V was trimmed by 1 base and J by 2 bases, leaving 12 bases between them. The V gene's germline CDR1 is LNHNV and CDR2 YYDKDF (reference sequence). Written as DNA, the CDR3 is TGTGCCACCAGCAGAGCCCCAGTTGGGGCCTACGAGCAGTACTTC. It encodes CATSRAPVGAYEQYF.

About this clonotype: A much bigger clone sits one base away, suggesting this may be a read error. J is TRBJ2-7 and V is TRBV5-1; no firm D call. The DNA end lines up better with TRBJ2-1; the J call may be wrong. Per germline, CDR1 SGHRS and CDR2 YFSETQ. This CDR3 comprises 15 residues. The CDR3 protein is CASSLVGEGSYEQFF. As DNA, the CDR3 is TGCGCCAGCAGCTTGGTTGGGGAAGGGTCCTACGAGCAGTTCTTC.